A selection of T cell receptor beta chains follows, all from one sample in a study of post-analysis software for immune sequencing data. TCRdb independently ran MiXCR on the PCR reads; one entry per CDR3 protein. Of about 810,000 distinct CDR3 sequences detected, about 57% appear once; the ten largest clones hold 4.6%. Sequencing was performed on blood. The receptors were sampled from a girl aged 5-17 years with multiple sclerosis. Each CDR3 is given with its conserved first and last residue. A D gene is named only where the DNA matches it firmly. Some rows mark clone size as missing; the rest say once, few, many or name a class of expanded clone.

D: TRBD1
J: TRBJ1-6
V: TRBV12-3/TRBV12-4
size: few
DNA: TGTGCCAGCAGTTTGGGGACAGAAACTTCACCCCTCCACTTT
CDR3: CASSLGTETSPLHF

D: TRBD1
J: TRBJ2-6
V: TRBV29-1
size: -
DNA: TGCAGCGTTGCCGGACAGGGCTCTGGGGCCAACGTCCTGACTTTC
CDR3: CSVAGQGSGANVLTF

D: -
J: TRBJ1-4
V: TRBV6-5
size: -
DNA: TGTGCCAGCAGTTACTCGATCGGCCGTTGGCGGGAAAAACTGTTTTTT
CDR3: CASSYSIGRWREKLFF

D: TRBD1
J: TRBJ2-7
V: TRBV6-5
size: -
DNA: TGTGCCAGCAGCCGCGGTCGGGCCGGGACAGGGGGCTACGAGCAGTACTTC
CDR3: CASSRGRAGTGGYEQYF

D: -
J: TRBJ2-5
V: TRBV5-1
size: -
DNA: TGCGCCAGCAGCAGTGTGTATAGGATACAAGAGACCCAGTACTTC
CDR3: CASSSVYRIQETQYF

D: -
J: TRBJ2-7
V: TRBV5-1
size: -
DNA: TGCGCCAGCAGCTTGGATGGGGGCGATACTTACGAGCAGTACTTC
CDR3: CASSLDGGDTYEQYF

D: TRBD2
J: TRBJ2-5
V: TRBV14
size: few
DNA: TGTGCCAGCAGCCCAAGACGGGGACTAGCGGGAGGCCGTCAAGAGACCCAGTACTTC
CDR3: CASSPRRGLAGGRQETQYF

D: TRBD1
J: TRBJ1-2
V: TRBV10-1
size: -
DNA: TGCGCCAGCAGTGAGTCCCGAGGGGGCGGTGGCTACACCTTC
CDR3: CASSESRGGGGYTF

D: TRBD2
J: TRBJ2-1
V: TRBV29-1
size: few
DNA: TGCAGCGGACTAGCGGAAAACTACAATGAGCAGTTCTTC
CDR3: CSGLAENYNEQFF

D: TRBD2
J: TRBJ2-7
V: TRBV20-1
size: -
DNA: TGCAGTGCCCCAAGCCACCGGTTGGCGGGAGGGCCGACCTACGAGCAGTACTTC
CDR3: CSAPSHRLAGGPTYEQYF

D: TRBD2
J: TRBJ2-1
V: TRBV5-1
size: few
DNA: TGCGCCAGCAGCCAATCTGCGCCTAGCGGTTCCTACAATGAGCAGTTCTTC
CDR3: CASSQSAPSGSYNEQFF

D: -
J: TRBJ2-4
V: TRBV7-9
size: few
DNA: TGTGCCAGCAGCTCCTCACTGGTAGCCAAAAACATTCAGTACTTC
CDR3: CASSSSLVAKNIQYF

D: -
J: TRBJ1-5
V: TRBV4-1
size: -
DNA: TGCGCCAGCAACCAACGGCCGGAAGACAATCAGCCCCAGCATTTT
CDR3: CASNQRPEDNQPQHF

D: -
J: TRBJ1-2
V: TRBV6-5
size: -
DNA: TGTGCCAGCAGGTACGGGACACGCTATGGCTACACCTTC
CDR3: CASRYGTRYGYTF